The present T cell receptor beta chain was sequenced within a study of shared clonotypes between healthy human individuals. The data were produced by immunoSEQ multiplex PCR, yet TCRdb's version contains in-frame clones alone and is incomplete. The sample has some 2,500,000 clones, over 85% seen once. V shed 4 bases, J shed 2 bases, and the junction held 7 bases outside the gene matches. This CDR3 has 15 residues. Germline V CDR1 and CDR2: MNHEY, SVGAGI. The J gene is TRBJ2-5, the V gene TRBV6-5; the match to TRBD1 covers 7 bases. The sequenced sample was naive CD4+ T cells from PBMCs. The subset here: CD45RA+ positively selected. This TCR was recovered from a young man in good health. Some clones in this sample may be carry-over from other donors' samples. CDR3 sequence: CASSSEDRLQETQYF. The CDR3 nucleotides are TGTGCCAGCAGTTCCGAGGACAGGTTACAAGAGACCCAGTACTTC.